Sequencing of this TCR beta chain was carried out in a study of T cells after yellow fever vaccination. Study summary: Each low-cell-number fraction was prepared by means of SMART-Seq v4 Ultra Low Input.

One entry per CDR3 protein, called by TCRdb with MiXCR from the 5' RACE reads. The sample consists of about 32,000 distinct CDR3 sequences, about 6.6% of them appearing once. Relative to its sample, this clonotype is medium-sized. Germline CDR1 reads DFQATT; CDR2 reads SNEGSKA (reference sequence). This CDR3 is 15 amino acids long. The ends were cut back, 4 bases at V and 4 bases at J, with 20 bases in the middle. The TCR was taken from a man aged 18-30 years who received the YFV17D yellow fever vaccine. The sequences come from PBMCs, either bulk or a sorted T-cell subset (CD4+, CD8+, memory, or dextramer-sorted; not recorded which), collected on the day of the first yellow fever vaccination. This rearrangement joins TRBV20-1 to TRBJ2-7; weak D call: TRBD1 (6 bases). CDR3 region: CSATAGTSNHYEQYV. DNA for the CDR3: TGCAGTGCTACCGCCGGGACATCGAACCATTACGAGCAGTACGTC.